This T cell receptor beta chain was recorded in a study of blood T cells in healthy people across ages. In germline, CDR1 is LGHDT, CDR2 YNNKEL (reference sequence). The CDR3 sequence is 14 residues long. J was trimmed by 2 bases and V by 9 bases; bases with no gene match: 8. Study-wide findings and caveats: PBMCs that were unsorted prevented a conclusive naive versus antigen-experienced comparison. Naive T cell percentage strongly correlated with TCR beta diversity.

Donors were systemically healthy Caucasian individuals from Russia aged roughly 6 to 100 years. The authors ran a second PCR of about 6 to 11 cycles using a sample-barcoded 5' primer and a J-beta primer mix. TCRdb ran MiXCR on the 5' RACE reads and lists one entry per CDR3 protein. Here the sample spans 730,000 or so distinct CDR3 sequences, 35% to 45% being singletons. Concerning this clonotype itself: The antigen remains unidentified.

Sequenced material: blood. The chain combines TRBV3-1 with TRBJ2-7; TRBD1 aligns across 9 bases. This sequence originates from a woman between 55 and 75 years old in good health. This CDR3 is CASGDRVNAYEQYF. The DNA for the CDR3 is TGTGCCAGTGGGGACAGGGTGAACGCCTACGAGCAGTACTTC.